The next 9 T cell receptor beta chains were all read from a single sample in a study of human T cells and chemical hapten exposure. Time point here: pre-sensitization, week 0. Treatment: therapeutic diphenylcyclopropenone sensitization with weekly scalp DPC. TCRdb independently ran MiXCR on the RACE reads; one entry per CDR3 protein. The table records over 35,000 distinct CDR3 sequences, roughly a tenth of them present only once. Sequencing used whole blood, obtained in connection with sensitization to the hapten diphenylcyclopropenone (DPC). All receptors come from a man aged 30-40 years with alopecia areata. Some clones in this sample may be carry-over from other donors' samples.

V is TRBV4-1 and J is TRBJ2-1; D call uncertain. Germline loops: CDR1 MGHRA, CDR2 YSYEKL. This CDR3 comprises 15 residues. Between the trimmed V and J ends, which lost 1 base and 7 bases, there was a span of 14 bases. CDR3: CASSQVGGVWNEQFF. In DNA, the CDR3 is TGCGCCAGCAGCCAAGTTGGTGGGGTTTGGAATGAGCAGTTCTTC.

This clonotype was detected a few times. Because the CDR3's place on the DNA is in doubt, the DNA is left out and the CDR3 is given as listed by TCRdb. This chain links TRBV7-5 with TRBJ2-1; TRBD2, as called in the table, went unchecked against the DNA. TRBV7-5 has pseudogene status. Ends included, the CDR3 has 20 residues. The CDR3 loop reads CISVPEVNPMGLASHNEQFF.

A few counts support this clonotype. The V call is TRBV3-1, the J call TRBJ1-5; unclear D gene. This CDR3 spans 14 amino acids. Trimming pared 5 bases from V and 0 bases from J, leaving 8 bases between. CDR1 LGHDT and CDR2 YNNKEL come from the germline V gene (reference sequence). The CDR3 loop is CASSYVYSNQPQHF. In DNA form, the CDR3 reads TGTGCCAGCAGCTACGTCTATAGCAATCAGCCCCAGCATTTT. Variable domain in full (rest from reference TRBV3-1 and TRBJ1-5): DTAVSQTPKYLVTQMGNDKSIKCEQNLGHDTMYWYKQDSKKFLKIMFSYNNKELIINETVPNRFSPKSPDKAHLNLHINSLELGDSAVYFCASSYVYSNQPQHFGDGTRLSIL.

This clonotype was observed many times. In DNA, the CDR3 is TGTGCCAGCAGCCTGGGGACTAGCGGGAGGGAGACCCAGTACTTC. Protein: CASSLGTSGRETQYF. The V call is TRBV9, the J call TRBJ2-5, with 15 bases fitting TRBD2. Per germline, CDR1 SGDLS and CDR2 YYNGEE. This CDR3 has 15 amino acids. The V segment lost 4 bases and the J segment 5 bases; nucleotides outside the gene matches: 3.

This clonotype was observed at least ten times. V is TRBV28 and J is TRBJ2-1; no firm D call. The V gene lost 7 bases and the J gene lost 5 bases, with 6 bases spanning the gap. This CDR3 has 11 amino acids. CDR1 MDHEN and CDR2 SYDVKM come from the germline V gene. CDR3 in amino acids: CASMGNNEQFF. CDR3 bases: TGTGCCAGCATGGGGAACAATGAGCAGTTCTTC.

The chain couples TRBV7-2 to TRBJ2-1; D may be TRBD2 (5 bases). Trimming stripped 2 bases from V and 4 bases from J, with 9 bases between. CDR3 length equals 14 residues. The V gene's germline CDR1 is SGHTA and CDR2 FQGNSA. The CDR3 region is CASSLRSGYNEQFF. Written as DNA, the CDR3 is TGTGCCAGCAGCTTAAGATCGGGATACAATGAGCAGTTCTTC.

This clonotype was counted ten times or more. The chain recombines TRBV28 with TRBJ1-6; D is uncertain. The germline V gene has CDR1 MDHEN and CDR2 SYDVKM. CDR3 length equals 15 residues. V was clipped by 5 bases and J by 0 bases, with 8 bases between them. CDR3 nucleotides: TGTGCCAGCAGTAACCCGGGCTCCTATAATTCACCCCTCCACTTT. Amino acids: CASSNPGSYNSPLHF.

This clonotype was seen at least ten times. The V and J genes are TRBV10-2 and TRBJ2-3, with D possibly TRBD1 on 6 matching bases. V was clipped by 2 bases and J by 7 bases, with 10 bases between them. Germline V gene lookup returns CDR1 WSHSY and CDR2 SAAADI. The CDR3 loop spans 13 amino acids. The chain's CDR3 is CASSERQGNTQYF. As DNA, the CDR3 is TGCGCCAGCAGTGAGAGGCAGGGGAATACGCAGTATTTT.

This clonotype has ten or more counts. The chain combines TRBV7-2 with TRBJ2-1; 8 positions agree with TRBD1. CDR3 length equals 14 residues. Germline lookup yields CDR1 SGHTA and CDR2 FQGNSA. V dropped 1 base and J dropped 4; count of bases not matched to a gene: 0. The chain's CDR3 is CASSLGTGYNEQFF. The DNA for the CDR3 is TGTGCCAGCAGCTTAGGGACAGGGTACAATGAGCAGTTCTTC.